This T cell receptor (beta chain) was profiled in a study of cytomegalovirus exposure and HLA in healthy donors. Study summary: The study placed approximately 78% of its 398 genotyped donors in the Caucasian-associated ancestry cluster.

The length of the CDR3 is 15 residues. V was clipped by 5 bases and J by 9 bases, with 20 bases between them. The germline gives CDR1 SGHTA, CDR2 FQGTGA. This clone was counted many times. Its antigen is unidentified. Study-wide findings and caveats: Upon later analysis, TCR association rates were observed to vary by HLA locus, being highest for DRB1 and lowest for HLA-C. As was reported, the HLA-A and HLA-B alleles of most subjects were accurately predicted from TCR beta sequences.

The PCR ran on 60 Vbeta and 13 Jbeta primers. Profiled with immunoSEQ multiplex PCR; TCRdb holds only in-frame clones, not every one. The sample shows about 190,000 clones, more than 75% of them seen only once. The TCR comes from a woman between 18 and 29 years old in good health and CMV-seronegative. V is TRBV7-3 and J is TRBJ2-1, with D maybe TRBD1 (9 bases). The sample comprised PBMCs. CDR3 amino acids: CASSTGGGRFTEQFF. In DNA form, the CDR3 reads TGTGCCAGCAGCACAGGGGGCGGGAGGTTCACTGAGCAGTTCTTC. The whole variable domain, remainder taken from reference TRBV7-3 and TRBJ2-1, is GAGVSQTPSNKVTEKGKYVELRCDPISGHTALYWYRQSLGQGPEFLIYFQGTGAADDSGLPNDRFFAVRPEGSVSTLKIQRTERGDSAVYLCASSTGGGRFTEQFFGPGTRLTVL.